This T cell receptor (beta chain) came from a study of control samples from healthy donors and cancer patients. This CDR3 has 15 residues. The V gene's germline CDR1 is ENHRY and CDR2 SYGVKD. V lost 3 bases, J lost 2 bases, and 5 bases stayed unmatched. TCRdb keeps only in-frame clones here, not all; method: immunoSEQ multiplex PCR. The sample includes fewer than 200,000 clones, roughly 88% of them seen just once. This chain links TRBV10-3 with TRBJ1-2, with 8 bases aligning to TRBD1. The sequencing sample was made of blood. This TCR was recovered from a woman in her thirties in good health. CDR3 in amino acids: CAISDLGQGNYGYTF. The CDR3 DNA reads TGTGCCATCAGTGACCTTGGACAGGGCAACTATGGCTACACCTTC.